Listed below are T cell receptor beta chains from one sample, sequenced in a study of blood T cell repertoires in COVID-19. TCRdb's table, derived via immunoSEQ multiplex PCR, lists solely in-frame clones and lacks some. The sample carries hundreds of thousands of clones, approximately 90% recorded once. Sequencing input: PBMCs or T cells enriched from blood (not recorded which). Every receptor here comes from a woman aged 55-70 years in a cohort exposed to, infected with or recovered from COVID-19 (not recorded which). The CDR3 runs from the conserved cysteine through the conserved F or W.

>TRBV5-6|TRBJ1-1
CASSLEATEAFF
>TRBV4-3|TRBJ1-5
CASSQDLRQNNQPQHF
>TRBV20-1|TRBJ2-3
CSASGSGRIRDTQYF
>TRBV28|TRBJ2-7
CASSFSRTKTGKSSYEQYF
>TRBV6-6|TRBJ1-3
CASSSGQAIGNTIYF
>TRBV6-5|TRBJ2-7
CASSWGTSYEQYF
>TRBV28|TRBJ1-5
CASNNPGQGNQPQHF
>TRBV6-1|TRBJ2-2
CASSDGYLGAGELFF
>TRBV11-3|TRBJ2-1
CASSQSSRLYNEQFF
>TRBV27|TRBJ1-4
CASSSRPPGQRNEKLFF
>TRBV9|TRBJ2-2
CASSAHRGTGELFF
>TRBV18|TRBJ1-4
CASSFQGALDFREKLFF